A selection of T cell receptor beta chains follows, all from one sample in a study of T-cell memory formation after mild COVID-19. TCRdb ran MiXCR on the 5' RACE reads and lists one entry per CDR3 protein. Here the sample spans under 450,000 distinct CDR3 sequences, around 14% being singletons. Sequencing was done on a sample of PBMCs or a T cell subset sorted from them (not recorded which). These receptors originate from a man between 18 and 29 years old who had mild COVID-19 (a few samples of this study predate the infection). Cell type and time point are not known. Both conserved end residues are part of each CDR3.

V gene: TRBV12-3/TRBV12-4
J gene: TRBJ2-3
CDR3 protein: CASSPVPDTQYF

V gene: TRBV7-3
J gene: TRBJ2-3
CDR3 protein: CASSPQSGTDTQYF

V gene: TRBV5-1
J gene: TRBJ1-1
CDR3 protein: CASSLFSADTEAFF

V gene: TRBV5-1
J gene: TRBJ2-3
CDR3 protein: CASSLASGGDTDTQYF

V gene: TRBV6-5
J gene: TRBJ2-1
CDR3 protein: CASSYYGYNEQFF

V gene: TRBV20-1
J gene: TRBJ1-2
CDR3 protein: CSARDLGEEVVKGYTF

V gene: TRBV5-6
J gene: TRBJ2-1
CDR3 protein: CASSSYETEQFF

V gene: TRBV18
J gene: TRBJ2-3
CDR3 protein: CASSPSGSGTDTQYF

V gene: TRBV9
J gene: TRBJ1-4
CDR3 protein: CASSVTGQPNEKLFF

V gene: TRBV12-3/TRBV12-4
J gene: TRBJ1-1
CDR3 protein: CASIRRQSMNTEAFF

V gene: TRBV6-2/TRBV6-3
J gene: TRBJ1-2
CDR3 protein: CASREQGEDYGYTF

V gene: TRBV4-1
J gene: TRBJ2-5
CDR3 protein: CASSQPEDNQETQYF

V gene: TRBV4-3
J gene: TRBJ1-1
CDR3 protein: CASSQDHLTEAFF

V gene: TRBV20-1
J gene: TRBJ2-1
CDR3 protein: CSARTSGGAYNEQFF

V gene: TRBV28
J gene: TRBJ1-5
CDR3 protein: CASSLGAGGNQPQHF

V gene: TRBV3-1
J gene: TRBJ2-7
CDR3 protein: CASSQDFGGATYEQYF

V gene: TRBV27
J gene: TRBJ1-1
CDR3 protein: CASSFTGSGTEAFF

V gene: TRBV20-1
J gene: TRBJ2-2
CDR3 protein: CSSSPGPTTGELFF

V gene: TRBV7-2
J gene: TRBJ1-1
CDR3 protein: CASSLAAFF

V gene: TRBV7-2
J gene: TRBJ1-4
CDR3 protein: CATRRSGGEKLFF

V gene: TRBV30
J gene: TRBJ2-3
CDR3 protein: CAWSRGTDTQYF

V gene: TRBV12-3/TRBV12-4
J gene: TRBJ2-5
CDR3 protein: CASSLEGTQYF

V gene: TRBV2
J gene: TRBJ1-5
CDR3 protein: CASRGWDQPQHF

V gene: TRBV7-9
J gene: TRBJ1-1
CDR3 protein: CASSLGRIPNTEAFF

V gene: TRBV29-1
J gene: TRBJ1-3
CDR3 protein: CSVPGQGSGNTIYF

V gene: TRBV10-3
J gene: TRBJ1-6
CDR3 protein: CAISSRMGGSPLHF

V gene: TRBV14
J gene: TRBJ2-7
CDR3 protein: CASSRMTAYSYEQYF

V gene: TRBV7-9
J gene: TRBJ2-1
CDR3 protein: CASSLVAVANEQFF

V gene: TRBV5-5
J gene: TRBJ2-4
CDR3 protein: CASSFLAGGSNIQYF

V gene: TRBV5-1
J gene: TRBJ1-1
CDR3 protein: CASSLWDRGRAFF

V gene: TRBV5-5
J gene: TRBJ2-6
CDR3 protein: CASSFFSMGANVLTF

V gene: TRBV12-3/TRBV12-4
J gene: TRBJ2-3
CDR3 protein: CASSWGNSTDTQYF

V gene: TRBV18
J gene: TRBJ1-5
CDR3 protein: CASSPLPSGENQPQHF

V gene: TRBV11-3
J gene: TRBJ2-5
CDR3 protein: CASAQTSGGTQYF

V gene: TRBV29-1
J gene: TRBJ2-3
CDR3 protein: CSASGGDTDTQYF

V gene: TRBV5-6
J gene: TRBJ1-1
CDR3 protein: CASSLVGSQGSDEAFF